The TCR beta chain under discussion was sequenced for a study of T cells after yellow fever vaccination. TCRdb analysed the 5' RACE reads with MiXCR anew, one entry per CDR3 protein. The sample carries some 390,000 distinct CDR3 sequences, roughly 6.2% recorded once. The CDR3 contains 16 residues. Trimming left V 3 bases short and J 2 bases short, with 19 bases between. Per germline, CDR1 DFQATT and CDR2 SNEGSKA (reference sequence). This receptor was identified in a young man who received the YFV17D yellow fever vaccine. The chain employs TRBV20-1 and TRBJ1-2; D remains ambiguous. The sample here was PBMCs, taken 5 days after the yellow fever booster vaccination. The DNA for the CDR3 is TGCAGTGCTAGCGGAACAATGGCCGATTTAAACTATGGCTACACCTTC. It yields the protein CSASGTMADLNYGYTF.